Listed below are T cell receptor beta chains from one sample, sequenced in a study of identical twins. TCRdb reprocessed the 5' RACE reads via MiXCR and lists one record per CDR3 protein. The sample includes just under 650,000 distinct CDR3 sequences, about 7.6% of them seen just once. This sample was also put to use in a study of yellow fever vaccine responses in identical twins.

What was sequenced was PBMCs. The receptor source for this set is a woman under 30 in good health. Each CDR3 is given with its conserved first and last residue. Fields, in order: J gene, clone size, D gene, V gene, CDR3 protein, CDR3 DNA. D genes are given only for firm matches. Where a row states a size, it is once, few, many or the class of an expanded clone; other rows omit it.

J: TRBJ2-2
size: few
D: -
V: TRBV12-3/TRBV12-4
CDR3: CASSSLSGQNTGELFF
DNA: TGTGCCAGCAGCTCACTTTCAGGGCAGAACACCGGGGAGCTGTTTTTT

J: TRBJ1-1
size: many
D: -
V: TRBV6-5
CDR3: CASSSAGYGTEAFF
DNA: TGTGCCAGCAGTTCGGCGGGCTATGGCACTGAAGCTTTCTTT

J: TRBJ2-5
size: many
D: TRBD1
V: TRBV15
CDR3: CATSRGGTGQETQYF
DNA: TGTGCCACCAGCAGAGGAGGGACAGGCCAAGAGACCCAGTACTTC

J: TRBJ1-5
size: few
D: -
V: TRBV24-1
CDR3: CATSDPTSNSNQPQHF
DNA: TGTGCCACCAGTGACCCGACATCGAATAGCAATCAGCCCCAGCATTTT

J: TRBJ2-7
size: many
D: TRBD1
V: TRBV12-3/TRBV12-4
CDR3: CASTRGQHYEQYF
DNA: TGTGCCAGCACCCGGGGACAGCACTACGAGCAGTACTTC

J: TRBJ2-7
size: few
D: -
V: TRBV12-3/TRBV12-4
CDR3: CASSFGEFYEQYF
DNA: TGTGCCAGCAGTTTTGGGGAGTTCTACGAGCAGTACTTC

J: TRBJ2-3
size: few
D: TRBD1
V: TRBV11-2
CDR3: CASSQRQGANVGTDTQYF
DNA: TGTGCCAGCAGCCAACGACAGGGGGCGAATGTTGGCACAGATACGCAGTATTTT

J: TRBJ1-5
size: many
D: -
V: TRBV19
CDR3: CASRWQGSNQPQHF
DNA: TGTGCCAGTAGATGGCAGGGGAGCAATCAGCCCCAGCATTTT

J: TRBJ1-2
size: few
D: TRBD1
V: TRBV5-1
CDR3: CASSLASTGGDYGYTF
DNA: TGCGCCAGCAGCTTGGCCTCGACAGGGGGTGACTATGGCTACACCTTC

J: TRBJ2-7
size: -
D: -
V: TRBV4-1
CDR3: CASSPDRGSTYEQYF
DNA: TGCGCCAGCAGCCCCGACCGGGGGTCAACCTACGAGCAGTACTTC

J: TRBJ2-3
size: many
D: -
V: TRBV24-1
CDR3: CATSPEGVATDTQYF
DNA: TGTGCCACCAGCCCTGAGGGAGTAGCGACAGATACGCAGTATTTT

J: TRBJ2-5
size: few
D: -
V: TRBV28
CDR3: CASSSYLASETQYF
DNA: TGTGCCAGCAGTTCCTATCTAGCGTCTGAGACCCAGTACTTC

J: TRBJ2-1
size: -
D: TRBD2
V: TRBV11-3
CDR3: CASSASGLAGVEQFF
DNA: TGTGCCAGCAGCGCCTCCGGACTAGCGGGAGTCGAGCAGTTCTTC

J: TRBJ2-3
size: -
D: -
V: TRBV12-3/TRBV12-4
CDR3: CASSLRYRVADTQYF
DNA: TGTGCCAGCAGTTTAAGGTACAGGGTTGCAGATACGCAGTATTTT

J: TRBJ2-3
size: few
D: TRBD1
V: TRBV7-3
CDR3: CASSDDRGPVSYTQYF
DNA: TGTGCCAGCAGCGACGACAGGGGACCGGTTAGCTATACGCAGTATTTT

J: TRBJ2-3
size: many
D: TRBD2
V: TRBV24-1
CDR3: CATSDLPRGGAADTQYF
DNA: TGTGCCACCAGTGACCTTCCCCGCGGGGGGGCCGCAGATACGCAGTATTTT

J: TRBJ2-7
size: few
D: TRBD1
V: TRBV6-2/TRBV6-3
CDR3: CASSHADRALYEQYF
DNA: TGTGCCAGCAGTCACGCCGACAGGGCTCTCTACGAGCAGTACTTC

J: TRBJ2-3
size: -
D: TRBD2
V: TRBV5-1
CDR3: CASSAGTSGGTDTQYF
DNA: TGCGCCAGCAGCGCCGGGACTAGCGGCGGCACAGATACGCAGTATTTT

J: TRBJ1-1
size: few
D: -
V: TRBV6-5
CDR3: CASSYRRGASNTEAFF
DNA: TGTGCCAGCAGTTATCGACGTGGGGCCTCAAACACTGAAGCTTTCTTT

J: TRBJ1-1
size: -
D: -
V: TRBV28
CDR3: CASTSGQGSEAFF
DNA: TGTGCCAGCACCTCCGGGCAGGGGTCTGAAGCTTTCTTT

J: TRBJ2-1
size: many
D: TRBD2
V: TRBV4-2
CDR3: CASSQDSPLGLAGFYNEQFF
DNA: TGTGCCAGCAGCCAAGATTCCCCTCTGGGACTAGCGGGTTTCTACAATGAGCAGTTCTTC

J: TRBJ2-3
size: many
D: TRBD2
V: TRBV11-2
CDR3: CASSFRGLAASTDTQYF
DNA: TGTGCCAGCAGCTTTCGGGGACTAGCGGCTAGCACAGATACGCAGTATTTT

J: TRBJ1-1
size: many
D: -
V: TRBV6-5
CDR3: CASSYGTVNTEAFF
DNA: TGTGCCAGCAGTTACGGGACGGTGAACACTGAAGCTTTCTTT

J: TRBJ1-3
size: many
D: -
V: TRBV12-3/TRBV12-4
CDR3: CASSSLGFGNTIYF
DNA: TGTGCCAGCAGTTCCCTCGGCTTCGGAAACACCATATATTTT

J: TRBJ1-4
size: many
D: TRBD1
V: TRBV20-1
CDR3: CSARGTGDIRGEKLFF
DNA: TGCAGTGCTAGGGGGACAGGGGATATCAGGGGCGAAAAACTGTTTTTT

J: TRBJ2-3
size: many
D: -
V: TRBV6-2/TRBV6-3
CDR3: CASWQASSTDTQYF
DNA: TGTGCCAGCTGGCAAGCCTCTAGCACAGATACGCAGTATTTT

J: TRBJ2-2
size: few
D: TRBD2
V: TRBV11-2
CDR3: CASSSSGALTGELFF
DNA: TGTGCCAGCAGCTCAAGCGGGGCCCTAACCGGGGAGCTGTTTTTT

J: TRBJ2-5
size: -
D: -
V: TRBV6-2/TRBV6-3
CDR3: CASSNPGRQTETQYF
DNA: TGTGCCAGCAGTAATCCGGGACGGCAAACGGAGACCCAGTACTTC